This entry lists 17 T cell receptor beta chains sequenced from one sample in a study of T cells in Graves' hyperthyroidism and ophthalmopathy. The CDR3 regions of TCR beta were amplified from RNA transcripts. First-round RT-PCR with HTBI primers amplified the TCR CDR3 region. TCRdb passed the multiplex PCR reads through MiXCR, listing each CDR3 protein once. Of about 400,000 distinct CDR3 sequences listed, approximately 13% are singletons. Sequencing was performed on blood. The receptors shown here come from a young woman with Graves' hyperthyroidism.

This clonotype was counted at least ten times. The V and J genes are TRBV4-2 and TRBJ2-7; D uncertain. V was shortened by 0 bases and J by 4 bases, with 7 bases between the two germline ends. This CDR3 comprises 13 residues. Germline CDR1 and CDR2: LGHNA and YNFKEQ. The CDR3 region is CASSQETQYEQYF. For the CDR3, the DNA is TGTGCCAGCAGCCAAGAGACCCAATACGAGCAGTACTTC.

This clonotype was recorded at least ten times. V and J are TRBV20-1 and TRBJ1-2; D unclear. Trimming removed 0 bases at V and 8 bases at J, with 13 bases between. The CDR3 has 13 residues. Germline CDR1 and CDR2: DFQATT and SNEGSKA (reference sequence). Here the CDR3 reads CSARDSAAAGYTF. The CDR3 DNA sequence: TGCAGTGCTAGAGATAGCGCAGCCGCCGGCTACACCTTC.

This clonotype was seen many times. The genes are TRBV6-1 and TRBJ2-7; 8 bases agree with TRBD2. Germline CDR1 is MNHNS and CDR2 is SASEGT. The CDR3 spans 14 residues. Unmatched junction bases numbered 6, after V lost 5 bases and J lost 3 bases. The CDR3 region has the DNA TGTGCCAGCAGTTATGACGGGACTAGCTACGAGCAGTACTTC. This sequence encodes CASSYDGTSYEQYF.

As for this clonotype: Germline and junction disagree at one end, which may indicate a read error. The CDR3 region is CGATAGRNEKLFF. The CDR3 DNA is TGCGGTGCCACCGCAGGGAGGAATGAAAAACTGTTTTTT. The rearrangement links TRBV20-1 to TRBJ1-4; tentatively, D is TRBD1 (5 bases). The CDR3 loop spans 13 amino acids. Germline V gene lookup returns CDR1 DFQATT and CDR2 SNEGSKA (reference sequence).

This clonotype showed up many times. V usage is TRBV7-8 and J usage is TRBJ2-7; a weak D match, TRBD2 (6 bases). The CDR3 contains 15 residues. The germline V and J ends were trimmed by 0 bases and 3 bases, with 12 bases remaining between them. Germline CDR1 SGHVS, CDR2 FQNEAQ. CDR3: CASSLAGGADYEQYF. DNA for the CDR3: TGTGCCAGCAGCTTAGCGGGGGGAGCAGACTACGAGCAGTACTTC.

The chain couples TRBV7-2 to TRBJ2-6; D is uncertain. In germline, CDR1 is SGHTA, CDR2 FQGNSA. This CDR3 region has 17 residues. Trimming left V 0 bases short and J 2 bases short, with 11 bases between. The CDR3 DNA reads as TGTGCCAGCAGCTTAGCGTCCAGGCAGCCTGGGGCCAACGTCCTGACTTTC. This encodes CASSLASRQPGANVLTF.

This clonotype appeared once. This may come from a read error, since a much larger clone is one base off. CDR3: CVSVKDSGPVEQYF. CDR3 nucleotides: TGTGTCAGTGTTAAGGACAGCGGCCCAGTCGAGCAGTACTTC. The chain links TRBV6-1 to TRBJ2-7; TRBD1 is a possible D gene (6 bases). CDR1 and CDR2 from the germline V gene are MNHNS and SASEGT. This CDR3 contains 14 residues.

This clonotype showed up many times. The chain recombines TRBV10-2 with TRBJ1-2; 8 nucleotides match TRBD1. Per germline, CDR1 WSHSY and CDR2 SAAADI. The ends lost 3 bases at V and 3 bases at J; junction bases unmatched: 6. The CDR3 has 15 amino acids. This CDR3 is CASSEGTGEYYGYTF. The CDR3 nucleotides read TGCGCCAGCAGTGAAGGGACAGGCGAATACTATGGCTACACCTTC.

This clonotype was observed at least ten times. CDR3 loop: CASSPGQGIPYEQYF. DNA of the CDR3: TGTGCCAGCTCACCGGGACAGGGGATACCCTACGAGCAGTACTTC. V is TRBV18 and J is TRBJ2-7, with 10 bases fitting TRBD1. The CDR3 contains 15 residues. With V trimmed by 3 bases and J by 2 bases, 4 bases remained unmatched. CDR1 is KGHSH, CDR2 LQKENI, per germline.

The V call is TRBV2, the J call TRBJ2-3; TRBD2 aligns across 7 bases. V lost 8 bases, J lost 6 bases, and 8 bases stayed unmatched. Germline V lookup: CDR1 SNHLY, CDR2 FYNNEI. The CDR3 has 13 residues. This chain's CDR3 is CASGSGGKDTQYF. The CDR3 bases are TGTGCCAGCGGGTCGGGAGGCAAGGATACGCAGTATTTT.

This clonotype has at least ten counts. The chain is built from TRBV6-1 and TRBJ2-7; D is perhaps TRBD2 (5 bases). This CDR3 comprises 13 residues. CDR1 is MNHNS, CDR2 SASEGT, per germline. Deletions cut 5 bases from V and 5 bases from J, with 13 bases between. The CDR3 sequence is CASSYRGTHEQYF. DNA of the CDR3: TGTGCCAGCAGTTACCGGGGTACCCACGAGCAGTACTTC.

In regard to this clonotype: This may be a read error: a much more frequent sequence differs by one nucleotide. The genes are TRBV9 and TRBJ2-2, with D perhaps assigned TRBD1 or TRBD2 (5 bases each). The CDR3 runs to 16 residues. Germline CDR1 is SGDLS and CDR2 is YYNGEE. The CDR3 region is CASSLWSGTNTRELFF. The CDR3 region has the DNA TGTGCCAGCAGCTTGTGGTCAGGGACGAACACCAGGGAGCTGTTTTTT.

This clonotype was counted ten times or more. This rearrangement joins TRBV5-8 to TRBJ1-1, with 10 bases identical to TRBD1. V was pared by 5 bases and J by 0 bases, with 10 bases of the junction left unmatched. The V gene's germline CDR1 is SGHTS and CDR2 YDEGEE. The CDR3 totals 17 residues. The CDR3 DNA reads TGTGCCAGCAGTAAACTTTTGGGGACAGGGGTGAACACTGAAGCTTTCTTT. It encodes CASSKLLGTGVNTEAFF.

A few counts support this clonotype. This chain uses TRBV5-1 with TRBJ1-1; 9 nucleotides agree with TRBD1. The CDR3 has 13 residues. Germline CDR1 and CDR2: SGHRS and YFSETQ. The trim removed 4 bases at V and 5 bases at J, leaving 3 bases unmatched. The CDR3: CASSPQGATEAFF. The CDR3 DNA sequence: TGCGCCAGCAGCCCACAGGGGGCAACTGAAGCTTTCTTT. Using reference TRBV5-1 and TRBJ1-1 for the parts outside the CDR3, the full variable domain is KAGVTQTPRYLIKTRGQQVTLSCSPISGHRSVSWYQQTPGQGLQFLFEYFSETQRNKGNFPGRFSGRQFSNSRSEMNVSTLELGDSALYLCASSPQGATEAFFGQGTRLTVV.

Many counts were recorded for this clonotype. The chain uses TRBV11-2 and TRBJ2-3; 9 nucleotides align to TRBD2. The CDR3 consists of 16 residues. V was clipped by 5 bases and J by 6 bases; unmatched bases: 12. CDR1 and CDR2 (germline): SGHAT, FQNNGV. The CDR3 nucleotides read TGTGCCAGCAGCGCGCCCGGCGGGAGGGCCTTCGATACGCAGTATTTT. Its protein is CASSAPGGRAFDTQYF.

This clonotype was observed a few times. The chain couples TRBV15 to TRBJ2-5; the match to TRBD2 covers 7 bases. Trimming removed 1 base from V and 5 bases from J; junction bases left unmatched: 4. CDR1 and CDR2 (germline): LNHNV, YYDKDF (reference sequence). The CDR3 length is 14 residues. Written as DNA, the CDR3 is TGTGCCACCAGCAGAGTAATGCGGGGGGAGACCCAGTACTTC. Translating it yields CATSRVMRGETQYF.

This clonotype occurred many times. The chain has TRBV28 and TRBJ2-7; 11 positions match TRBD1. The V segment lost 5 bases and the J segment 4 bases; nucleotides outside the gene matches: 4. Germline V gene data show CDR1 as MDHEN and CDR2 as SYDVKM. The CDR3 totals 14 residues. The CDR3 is CASSRDRGFYEQYF. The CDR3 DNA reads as TGTGCCAGCAGTCGGGACAGGGGGTTTTACGAGCAGTACTTC.